Below, one TCR beta chain is given with its context. Antigen unknown. This entry belongs to a study of cytomegalovirus exposure and HLA in healthy donors. Whole-study findings and limits: Reported performance of the classifier showed diagnosis of cytomegalovirus status with high specificity and sensitivity.

The PCR used 60 Vbeta and 13 Jbeta primers. Sequencing used immunoSEQ multiplex PCR; TCRdb keeps in-frame clones, though not all of them. Among about 90,000 clones listed, 60% to 85% were seen once. Sequenced input: PBMCs. This sequence originates from a woman aged 40 to 50 in good health and CMV-seropositive.

The CDR3 spells CASSQVDRDSSYEQYF. Written as DNA, the CDR3 is TGCGCCAGCAGCCAAGTCGACCGGGACAGCTCCTACGAGCAGTACTTC. The rearrangement joins TRBV4-1 to TRBJ2-7; 7 nucleotides agree with TRBD1. The germline V gene has CDR1 MGHRA and CDR2 YSYEKL. With 1 base clipped from V and 0 bases from J, the junction kept 6 bases outside the gene matches. This CDR3 contains 16 residues.